A single sample gave rise to the 28 T cell receptor beta chains below, sequenced in a study of PD-1 blockade in classical Hodgkin lymphoma. The data were produced by immunoSEQ multiplex PCR, yet TCRdb's version contains in-frame clones alone and is incomplete. Altogether about 21,000 clones are present, under 70% being singletons, with the ten largest covering almost 6%. Every patient experienced relapse after autologous stem cell transplantation, and brentuximab vedotin exposure varied. This material consisted of peripheral blood mononuclear cells (PBMCs), taken at baseline. The receptors were gathered from a human donor with classical Hodgkin lymphoma.

The chain combines TRBV9 with TRBJ2-5; a possible D gene is TRBD1 (5 bases). Trimming pared 1 base from V and 3 bases from J, leaving 7 bases between. The CDR3 covers 13 residues. From germline, CDR1 is SGDLS and CDR2 YYNGEE. The CDR3 nucleotides read TGTGCCAGCAGCGTAAGACAGAAAGAGACCCAGTACTTC. Its protein is CASSVRQKETQYF. Together with reference TRBV9 and TRBJ2-5, the CDR3 gives the full variable domain: DSGVTQTPKHLITATGQRVTLRCSPRSGDLSVYWYQQSLDQGLQFLIQYYNGEERAKGNILERFSAQQFPDLHSELNLSSLELGDSALYFCASSVRQKETQYFGPGTRLLVL.

V usage is TRBV7-2 and J usage is TRBJ2-1, with D uncertain. V was trimmed by 5 bases and J by 4 bases, leaving 9 bases between them. Germline-derived CDR1 and CDR2 are SGHTA and FQGNSA. This CDR3 has 13 residues. The CDR3 is CASSKTRYNEQFF. CDR3 nucleotides: TGTGCCAGCAGCAAGACACGTTACAATGAGCAGTTCTTC.

In this sample, this clone is large. Here the CDR3 reads CASSLGQGGRTGELFF. DNA for the CDR3: TGTGCCAGCAGCTTGGGACAGGGAGGGCGCACCGGGGAGCTGTTTTTT. J is TRBJ2-2 and V is TRBV5-6, with D perhaps being TRBD1 or TRBD2 (7 bases each). CDR1 is SGHDT, CDR2 YYEEEE, per germline. The length of the CDR3 is 16 residues. Trimming cost V 0 bases and J 4 bases, with 13 bases left between them.

This clone showed up just a few times. In nucleotides, the CDR3 is TGTGCCAGCAGTGAACGAGGTAGAACTAATGAAAAACTGTTTTTT. It encodes CASSERGRTNEKLFF. The chain combines TRBV25-1 with TRBJ1-4; D is ambiguous. CDR1 is MGHDK, CDR2 SYGVNS, per germline. Trimming took off 2 bases at V and 1 base at J, with 8 bases between the two ends. The CDR3 has 15 amino acids.

V gene TRBV7-3 combines with J gene TRBJ2-7, with D perhaps matching TRBD1 or TRBD2 (5 bases each). The germline V and J ends were trimmed by 4 bases and 5 bases, with 18 bases remaining between them. In germline, CDR1 is SGHTA, CDR2 FQGTGA. The CDR3 totals 15 residues. CDR3 residues: CASSSGRGSADEQYF. Here the CDR3 DNA reads TGTGCCAGCAGCTCGGGGCGTGGGAGTGCCGACGAGCAGTACTTC.

V and J are TRBV12-5 and TRBJ2-3; D gene unclear. Germline V gene lookup returns CDR1 LGHNT and CDR2 FRNRAP. The CDR3 has 15 amino acids. The V and J ends lost 4 bases and 2 bases respectively, with 13 bases between them. CDR3 protein: CASGYGGTVTDTQYF. CDR3 bases: TGTGCTAGTGGTTACGGTGGAACCGTCACAGATACGCAGTATTTT.

The table lists this clone with a count of one. The chain carries TRBV6-5 and TRBJ2-3; the D is unclear. V lost 6 bases and J lost 6, with 10 bases in between. This CDR3 region has 12 residues. Germline V CDR1 and CDR2: MNHEY, SVGAGI. DNA for the CDR3: TGTGCCAGCAGGGGGTATGGGGATACGCAGTATTTT. As protein: CASRGYGDTQYF.

The chain combines TRBV7-9 with TRBJ2-3; D perhaps matches TRBD2 (5 bases). V gave up 1 base and J gave up 1 base, with 18 bases separating them. The CDR3 sequence is 18 residues long. Germline V gives CDR1 SEHNR, CDR2 FQNEAQ (reference sequence). The CDR3 here is CASSLVRTSQGRTDTQYF. The CDR3 DNA reads as TGTGCCAGCAGCTTAGTTCGGACTTCCCAAGGACGCACAGATACGCAGTATTTT. The full variable domain, in which reference TRBV7-9 and TRBJ2-3 provide the parts outside the CDR3, is DTGVSQNPRHKITKRGQNVTFRCDPISEHNRLYWYRQTLGQGPEFLTYFQNEAQLEKSRLLSDRFSAERPKGSFSTLEIQRTEQGDSAMYLCASSLVRTSQGRTDTQYFGPGTRLTVL.

In this sample, this clone turned up a few times. V is TRBV27 and J is TRBJ1-1; 7 bases map to TRBD1. The CDR3 is made up of 15 amino acids. V trimming: 5 bases; J trimming: 0 bases; junction bases outside the gene matches: 6. Germline V gene lookup returns CDR1 MNHEY and CDR2 SMNVEV (reference sequence). The CDR3 is CASSRDSVLNTEAFF. CDR3 in DNA: TGTGCCAGCAGTCGGGACAGCGTATTGAACACTGAAGCTTTCTTT.

This sequence joins TRBV7-2 and TRBJ2-7; 10 bases are shared with TRBD2. Germline CDR1 reads SGHTA; CDR2 reads FQGNSA. V trimming: 6 bases; J trimming: 3 bases; junction bases outside the gene matches: 8. The CDR3 extends over 15 amino acids. CDR3: CASRPSGGVLYEQYF. As DNA, the CDR3 is TGTGCCAGCAGACCTAGCGGGGGCGTTCTCTACGAGCAGTACTTC.

V usage is TRBV6-6 and J usage is TRBJ2-1; D is uncertain. The CDR3 extends over 13 amino acids. V lost 2 bases and J lost 7, with 9 bases in between. Looked up from germline, CDR1 is MNHNY and CDR2 is SVGAGI (reference sequence). Here the CDR3 reads CASSYKRLNEQFF. CDR3 in DNA: TGTGCCAGCAGTTACAAGAGACTTAATGAGCAGTTCTTC.

The V call is TRBV5-1, the J call TRBJ2-5; D remains ambiguous. V dropped 6 bases and J dropped 5 bases, with 14 bases sitting between them. Germline V lookup: CDR1 SGHRS, CDR2 YFSETQ. This CDR3 is built from 13 residues. The CDR3 bases are TGCGCCAGCACCTCCCCCCCCCGGGAGACCCAGTACTTC. It encodes CASTSPPRETQYF.

The rearrangement uses TRBV30 and TRBJ1-5; no reliable D call. Germline values: CDR1 GTSNPN, CDR2 SVGIG (reference sequence). V was cut by 0 bases and J by 5 bases, with 8 bases left in between. The CDR3 runs 13 residues. This CDR3 reads CAWSVGGDQPQHF. Written as DNA, the CDR3 is TGTGCCTGGAGTGTAGGCGGGGATCAGCCCCAGCATTTT.

This clone has just a few counts. The rearrangement joins TRBV11-3 to TRBJ2-3; D might be TRBD1 or TRBD2, each matching 6 bases. The CDR3 is 15 residues long. Germline V CDR1 and CDR2: SGHNT, YENEEA. V lost 0 bases, J lost 4 bases, and 11 bases lay in between. The CDR3 DNA is TGTGCCAGCAGCTTAGATGGGGGGCACTCAGATACGCAGTATTTT. Protein product: CASSLDGGHSDTQYF.

The chain recombines TRBV30 with TRBJ2-2, with D unclear. CDR3 size: 11 residues. Trimming took off 2 bases at V and 8 bases at J, with 6 bases between the two ends. Germline loops: CDR1 GTSNPN, CDR2 SVGIG (reference sequence). This chain's CDR3 is CAWSKLGELFF. CDR3 DNA sequence: TGTGCCTGGAGTAAACTTGGGGAGCTGTTTTTT. Drawing the rest from reference TRBV30 and TRBJ2-2, the complete variable domain is SQTIHQWPATLVQPVGSPLSLECTVEGTSNPNLYWYRQAAGRGLQLLFYSVGIGQISSEVPQNLSASRPQDRQFILSSKKLLLSDSGFYLCAWSKLGELFFGEGSRLTVL.

The chain is built from TRBV7-2 and TRBJ2-7, with D uncertain. CDR1 and CDR2 (germline): SGHTA, FQGNSA. V gave up 3 bases and J gave up 3 bases, with 9 bases separating them. The length of the CDR3 is 13 residues. CDR3 residues: CASSFTAYYEQYF. The CDR3, as DNA: TGTGCCAGCAGCTTTACAGCTTACTACGAGCAGTACTTC. Combining the CDR3 with reference TRBV7-2 and TRBJ2-7 gives the whole variable domain GAGVSQSPSNKVTEKGKDVELRCDPISGHTALYWYRQSLGQGLEFLIYFQGNSAPDKSGLPSDRFSAERTGGSVSTLTIQRTQQEDSAVYLCASSFTAYYEQYFGPGTRLTVT.

This clone was counted a few times. The V and J genes are TRBV30 and TRBJ2-3, with 8 bases identical to TRBD2. The CDR3 consists of 17 residues. CDR1 is GTSNPN and CDR2 is SVGIG in the germline V gene (reference sequence). Trimming at V came to 8 bases and at J to 0 bases, leaving 16 bases not matched to a gene. CDR3 nucleotide sequence: TGTGCCCTGGAAAGGGCCTTAGCGGGGTCTAGCACAGATACGCAGTATTTT. Its translation is CALERALAGSSTDTQYF.

This chain joins TRBV7-2 and TRBJ1-6, with 9 bases lining up with TRBD1. Per the germline V gene, CDR1 is SGHTA and CDR2 is FQGNSA. The junction had 2 bases not matched to a gene; V was cut back by 2 bases and J by 9 bases. This CDR3 comprises 14 residues. DNA of the CDR3: TGTGCCAGCAGCTTACCGGGACAGGGTTCACCCCTCCACTTT. Translating it yields CASSLPGQGSPLHF.

The rearrangement joins TRBV18 to TRBJ2-3; the match to TRBD2 covers 8 bases. With V trimmed by 3 bases and J by 1 base, 0 bases remained unmatched. The germline gives CDR1 KGHSH, CDR2 LQKENI. The CDR3 length is 14 residues. In DNA, the CDR3 is TGTGCCAGCTCACCGACTAGCGGCACAGATACGCAGTATTTT. The encoded protein is CASSPTSGTDTQYF.

The chain couples TRBV10-3 to TRBJ2-5; D possibly uses TRBD1 or TRBD2 (5 bases each). Germline V lookup: CDR1 ENHRY, CDR2 SYGVKD. CDR3 length: 16 amino acids. Trimming cost V 5 bases and J 4 bases, with 20 bases left between them. As DNA, the CDR3 is TGTGCCATCAGTTCGGGATCTTTGGGGCTTGTAGAGACCCAGTACTTC. It translates to CAISSGSLGLVETQYF.

This chain links TRBV7-2 with TRBJ2-7; the D gene is possibly TRBD2 (5 bases). This CDR3 is 15 amino acids long. The germline V gene encodes CDR1 SGHTA and CDR2 FQGNSA. V shed 5 bases and J shed 2 bases, with 16 bases lying between them. CDR3 nucleotides: TGTGCCAGCAGCCCCGGAGGTCCAGGCGCCTACGAGCAGTACTTC. Translation gives CASSPGGPGAYEQYF.

This chain uses TRBV30 with TRBJ1-3; no firm D call. The CDR3 has 15 amino acids. Deletions cut 1 base from V and 0 bases from J, with 10 bases between. Germline values: CDR1 GTSNPN, CDR2 SVGIG (reference sequence). The CDR3 nucleotides read TGTGCCTGGAGTGCTACAGTTAGCTCTGGAAACACCATATATTTT. Residues: CAWSATVSSGNTIYF.

The V and J genes are TRBV2 and TRBJ1-1; 7 positions match TRBD1. In germline, CDR1 is SNHLY, CDR2 FYNNEI. Unmatched junction bases numbered 10, after V lost 7 bases and J lost 2 bases. The CDR3 extends over 15 amino acids. This CDR3 reads CASTNSDRANTEAFF. The CDR3 coding sequence is TGTGCCAGCACGAATTCTGACAGGGCTAACACTGAAGCTTTCTTT.

V is TRBV10-3 and J is TRBJ1-1, with TRBD1 as a possible D gene (6 bases). CDR1 ENHRY and CDR2 SYGVKD come from the germline V gene. V was trimmed by 0 bases and J by 3 bases, leaving 14 bases between them. The CDR3 is made up of 16 amino acids. The CDR3 DNA follows: TGTGCCATCAGTGAGTCGATTGGGGGCGCGGACACTGAAGCTTTCTTT. It translates to CAISESIGGADTEAFF.

The rearrangement uses TRBV18 and TRBJ2-7; D perhaps matches TRBD2 (6 bases). Trimming cost V 3 bases and J 2 bases, with 11 bases left between them. Germline V CDR1 and CDR2: KGHSH, LQKENI. The CDR3 loop spans 14 amino acids. As DNA, the CDR3 is TGTGCCAGCTCACCCGACGGGGGTACCTACGAGCAGTACTTC. Residues: CASSPDGGTYEQYF.

This rearrangement joins TRBV4-1 to TRBJ2-5; TRBD2 is a possible D gene (5 bases). Trimming stripped 1 base from V and 5 bases from J, with 14 bases between. Per the germline V gene, CDR1 is MGHRA and CDR2 is YSYEKL. The CDR3 is 15 amino acids. The CDR3: CASSQGARDGETQYF. CDR3 DNA sequence: TGCGCCAGCAGCCAAGGAGCTCGGGATGGGGAGACCCAGTACTTC.

The V call is TRBV5-1, the J call TRBJ2-3, with D possibly being TRBD2 (6 bases). V was pared by 2 bases and J by 2 bases, with 15 bases between. CDR3 length equals 16 residues. Germline V gene data show CDR1 as SGHRS and CDR2 as YFSETQ. The CDR3 protein is CASSLSAGSYTDTQYF. The CDR3, as DNA: TGCGCCAGCAGCTTATCAGCGGGTTCCTACACAGATACGCAGTATTTT.

This clone was observed a few times. The chain carries TRBV6-5 and TRBJ1-4; 8 bases line up with TRBD1. The CDR3 is made up of 14 amino acids. V trimming: 0 bases; J trimming: 6 bases; junction bases outside the gene matches: 0. Germline CDR1 is MNHEY and CDR2 is SVGAGI. CDR3 protein: CASSYSGQDEKLFF. The DNA of the CDR3 is TGTGCCAGCAGTTACTCGGGACAGGATGAAAAACTGTTTTTT.